This T cell receptor beta chain was sequenced in a study of T cell changes during pregnancy in multiple sclerosis. This table comes from immunoSEQ multiplex PCR, and its TCRdb copy is limited to in-frame clones, with some not included. Of some 87,000 clones listed, around 92% were seen once; the top ten hold under 3%. The CDR3 has 16 residues. V lost 1 base to trimming and J lost 0 bases, with 12 bases between them. Germline V gene data show CDR1 as SGHTS and CDR2 as YDEGEE. The rearrangement uses TRBV5-8 and TRBJ2-3, with a possible D match to TRBD2 (5 bases). The receptor was derived from a female donor with multiple sclerosis, enrolled in a pregnancy study. Sample: peripheral blood, taken in the first trimester of pregnancy. CDR3 in DNA: TGTGCCAGCAGCTTGATGGGTGGAGGAAGCACAGATACGCAGTATTTT. The encoded protein is CASSLMGGGSTDTQYF.